This T cell receptor beta chain is drawn from a study of CD8+CD57+ T cells in acquired aplastic anemia. At the level of the study: Sorted CD4+ and CD8+ cell DNA averaged roughly 3.2 ug.

The authors sequenced patients whose flow cytometry had shown CD8+CD57+ cell expansion. The patients, all of them, had severe acquired aplastic anemia. This clonotype has only a few counts. Antigen: not known. The CDR3 has 15 residues. With V trimmed by 5 bases and J by 6 bases, 11 bases remained unmatched. Profiles of TCR beta VDJ and CDR3 were generated from a genomic DNA template. TCRdb re-derived calls from the reads in MiXCR, one entry per CDR3 protein. Of 450,000 to 550,000 distinct CDR3 sequences in the sample, 25% to 40% were seen once. Findings and caveats of the study: Found in both controls and patients were twenty-nine CD8+ CDR3 sequences.

J is TRBJ2-7 and V is TRBV12-3 or TRBV12-4; 9 bases map to TRBD1. This sequence originates from a human donor with aplastic anemia. The source material was sorted CD4+, CD8+, or CD8+CD57+ T cells (not recorded which) from PBMCs. This chain's CDR3 is CASSAGTGIGGEQYF. The CDR3 nucleotides read TGTGCCAGCAGTGCTGGGACAGGGATTGGGGGCGAGCAGTACTTC.